The rows below give T cell receptor beta chains drawn from one sample of a study of cytomegalovirus exposure and HLA in healthy donors. The data were produced by immunoSEQ multiplex PCR, yet TCRdb's version contains in-frame clones alone and is incomplete. The sample yields some 130,000 clones, roughly 75% seen once. Sequencing was carried out using PBMCs. The receptors originated from a man aged 25-45 years in good health. Both conserved end residues are trimmed from each CDR3. The order of the fields is J gene, D gene, clone size, V gene, CDR3 protein. D genes are given only for firm matches. Not all rows give a size; the values are once, few, many and, for expanded clones, a class.

j_call: TRBJ2-7
d_call: TRBD2
clone_size: once
v_call: TRBV5-6
cdr3_aa: ASSPGLAIHEQY

j_call: TRBJ1-2
d_call: .
clone_size: .
v_call: TRBV6-1
cdr3_aa: ASSPGWDYGYT

j_call: TRBJ2-1
d_call: TRBD1
clone_size: .
v_call: TRBV2
cdr3_aa: ASRPGQGNDNEQF

j_call: TRBJ2-7
d_call: TRBD2
clone_size: .
v_call: TRBV27
cdr3_aa: ASGGVPYEQY

j_call: .
d_call: .
clone_size: .
v_call: TRBV21-1
cdr3_aa: ASSKSKVGVDYEQY

j_call: TRBJ1-2
d_call: TRBD1
clone_size: once
v_call: TRBV10-3
cdr3_aa: AISEGGTAYGYT

j_call: TRBJ2-5
d_call: .
clone_size: .
v_call: TRBV9
cdr3_aa: ASSPTSVLETQY

j_call: TRBJ1-5
d_call: .
clone_size: .
v_call: TRBV19
cdr3_aa: ASSIVPQNQPQH

j_call: TRBJ2-5
d_call: .
clone_size: few
v_call: TRBV21-1
cdr3_aa: ASSKAPSGGPQETQY

j_call: TRBJ2-5
d_call: .
clone_size: .
v_call: TRBV18
cdr3_aa: ASSPRYSRDTQETQY

j_call: TRBJ1-1
d_call: .
clone_size: .
v_call: TRBV4-1
cdr3_aa: ASSQNGGRVSNRAF

j_call: TRBJ1-2
d_call: TRBD1
clone_size: .
v_call: TRBV29-1
cdr3_aa: SVPWTTGGDYGYT

j_call: TRBJ2-2
d_call: TRBD1
clone_size: once
v_call: TRBV7-9
cdr3_aa: ASSDRQGTGELF

j_call: TRBJ2-5
d_call: TRBD2
clone_size: .
v_call: TRBV9
cdr3_aa: ASSVGGTRPTQY

j_call: TRBJ2-7
d_call: TRBD2
clone_size: .
v_call: TRBV7-2
cdr3_aa: ASSRPLAGTYEQY

j_call: TRBJ2-1
d_call: TRBD2
clone_size: once
v_call: TRBV9
cdr3_aa: ASSSSPWGGRAPNEQF

j_call: TRBJ2-2
d_call: TRBD2
clone_size: few
v_call: TRBV5-4
cdr3_aa: ASSLEGLATTGELF

j_call: TRBJ2-5
d_call: .
clone_size: once
v_call: TRBV11-3
cdr3_aa: ASSLRGEETQY

j_call: TRBJ1-5
d_call: .
clone_size: .
v_call: TRBV6-5
cdr3_aa: ASKAQRGQPQH

j_call: TRBJ2-3
d_call: .
clone_size: .
v_call: TRBV27
cdr3_aa: ASSSILPLLRTDTQY

j_call: TRBJ1-1
d_call: TRBD1
clone_size: .
v_call: TRBV18
cdr3_aa: ASSPGQDPGNTEAF

j_call: TRBJ2-7
d_call: TRBD2
clone_size: .
v_call: TRBV6-5
cdr3_aa: ASSYHGTSGTYEQY

j_call: TRBJ1-6
d_call: .
clone_size: few
v_call: TRBV6-6
cdr3_aa: ASSQAGENSPLH

j_call: TRBJ2-3
d_call: TRBD1
clone_size: .
v_call: TRBV10-3
cdr3_aa: AISEPGTGEEDTQY

j_call: TRBJ1-4
d_call: .
clone_size: .
v_call: TRBV4-3
cdr3_aa: ASSQDSGPWTARGNEKLF

j_call: TRBJ1-1
d_call: .
clone_size: few
v_call: TRBV6-1
cdr3_aa: ASSEAQGPMNTEAF

j_call: TRBJ2-7
d_call: TRBD2
clone_size: .
v_call: TRBV9
cdr3_aa: ASSAGLPRSYEQY